Following are 14 T cell receptor beta chains from one sample sequenced in a study of cytomegalovirus exposure and HLA in healthy donors. The study ran its PCR with 60 Vbeta and 13 Jbeta primers. Repertoires were generated with immunoSEQ multiplex PCR, while TCRdb's copy carries only in-frame clones and drops some. The sample holds more than 85,000 clones, around 80% seen once. Sequenced: PBMCs. The origin of the receptors is a woman under 30 in good health and CMV-seronegative.

As DNA, the CDR3 is TGCGCCAGCAGGTCGGGGGAACCCGGCACAGATACGCAGTATTTT. It is translated as CASRSGEPGTDTQYF. The chain is built from TRBV5-1 and TRBJ2-3, with D maybe TRBD2 (6 bases). Germline-derived CDR1 and CDR2 are SGHRS and YFSETQ. The CDR3 has 15 amino acids. V was shortened by 5 bases and J by 1 base, with 14 bases between the two germline ends.

This clone was detected a few times. The chain recombines TRBV28 with TRBJ1-1, with TRBD1 matching over 9 bases. This CDR3 contains 17 residues. The junction had 6 bases not matched to a gene; V was cut back by 1 base and J by 0 bases. CDR1 MDHEN and CDR2 SYDVKM come from the germline V gene. CDR3 amino acids: CASSLSDRGDMNTEAFF. For the CDR3, the DNA is TGTGCCAGCAGTTTATCCGACAGGGGGGATATGAACACTGAAGCTTTCTTT.

The V and J genes are TRBV6-5 and TRBJ2-3; D may be TRBD2 (6 bases). The CDR3 covers 14 residues. The V gene lost 6 bases and the J gene lost 1 base, with 11 bases spanning the gap. CDR1 is MNHEY, CDR2 SVGAGI, per germline. The CDR3 spells CASRSWRGTDTQYF. DNA for the CDR3: TGTGCCAGCAGGAGTTGGAGGGGCACAGATACGCAGTATTTT.

Written as DNA, the CDR3 is TGTGCCAGCAGCCCTACGGGACTAGCGGGAGAGAGCTCCTACAATGAGCAGTTCTTC. Its protein is CASSPTGLAGESSYNEQFF. The chain is built from TRBV7-3 and TRBJ2-1, with 14 bases aligning to TRBD2. V trimming: 5 bases; J trimming: 0 bases; junction bases outside the gene matches: 9. Germline values: CDR1 SGHTA, CDR2 FQGTGA. The CDR3 length is 19 residues.

V gene TRBV28 combines with J gene TRBJ1-2; weak D call: TRBD1 (5 bases). V dropped 3 bases and J dropped 1 base, with 15 bases sitting between them. This CDR3 region has 16 residues. CDR1 is MDHEN, CDR2 SYDVKM, per germline. The CDR3 sequence is CASSFFGLGHNYGYTF. CDR3 nucleotide sequence: TGTGCCAGCAGTTTCTTTGGGCTGGGGCATAACTATGGCTACACCTTC.

The rearrangement uses TRBV5-6 and TRBJ2-7; D perhaps matches TRBD2 (6 bases). Germline-derived CDR1 and CDR2 are SGHDT and YYEEEE. V dropped 1 base and J dropped 4 bases, with 12 bases sitting between them. This CDR3 is built from 14 residues. The CDR3 loop is CASSLSTRAYEQYF. The DNA of the CDR3 is TGTGCCAGCAGCTTGTCGACTAGGGCGTACGAGCAGTACTTC. The variable domain in full, with the rest retrieved from reference TRBV5-6 and TRBJ2-7, is DAGVTQSPTHLIKTRGQQVTLRCSPKSGHDTVSWYQQALGQGPQFIFQYYEEEERQRGNFPDRFSGHQFPNYSSELNVNALLLGDSALYLCASSLSTRAYEQYFGPGTRLTVT.

The CDR3 region has the DNA TGTGCCAGCAGTCATATACAGGGAGCTGAAGCTTTCTTT. This encodes CASSHIQGAEAFF. The chain is built from TRBV27 and TRBJ1-1; TRBD1 is a possible D gene (6 bases). This CDR3 comprises 13 residues. Germline V gene lookup returns CDR1 MNHEY and CDR2 SMNVEV (reference sequence). V was cut by 5 bases and J by 6 bases, with 13 bases left in between.

This clone was detected a few times. The chain employs TRBV4-3 and TRBJ2-7; tentative D call: TRBD2 (7 bases). Trimming pared 0 bases from V and 2 bases from J, leaving 11 bases between. This CDR3 spans 15 amino acids. From germline, CDR1 is LGHNA and CDR2 YSLEER. The CDR3 spells CASSQDLGGAYEQYF. In DNA form, the CDR3 reads TGCGCCAGCAGCCAAGATCTAGGGGGGGCCTACGAGCAGTACTTC.

The genes are TRBV25-1 and TRBJ2-3, with 12 bases aligning to TRBD2. The CDR3 loop spans 18 amino acids. Germline trimming cut 4 bases from V and 3 bases from J; bases unmatched to any gene: 11. Per germline, CDR1 MGHDK and CDR2 SYGVNS. CDR3 sequence: CASSGFLAGGLRTDTQYF. CDR3 in DNA: TGTGCCAGCAGTGGGTTCCTAGCGGGGGGGTTAAGGACAGATACGCAGTATTTT. Supplemented by reference TRBV25-1 and TRBJ2-3, the full variable domain reads EADIYQTPRYLVIGTGKKITLECSQTMGHDKMYWYQQDPGMELHLIHYSYGVNSTEKGDLSSESTVSRIRTEHFPLTLESARPSHTSQYLCASSGFLAGGLRTDTQYFGPGTRLTVL.

The chain uses TRBV29-1 and TRBJ2-7; D gene ambiguous. The CDR3 is made up of 13 amino acids. Germline CDR1 is SQVTM and CDR2 is ANQGSEA. V was clipped by 6 bases and J by 1 base, with 13 bases between them. CDR3 amino acids: CSVVGGFSYEQYF. The CDR3 DNA follows: TGCAGCGTCGTAGGCGGATTTTCCTACGAGCAGTACTTC.

Notes on this clone: Likely a read error: the CDR3 ends without its conserved phenylalanine or tryptophan. This sequence joins TRBV28 and TRBJ1-1; TRBD1 agrees at 7 bases. V trimming: 3 bases; J trimming: 2 bases; junction bases outside the gene matches: 3. Germline V gene sequence: CDR1 MDHEN, CDR2 SYDVKM. The CDR3 is 14 residues long. The CDR3 DNA reads as TGTGCCAGCAGTTTCGACAGGGCCAACACTGAAGCTTTCCTT. Protein product: CASSFDRANTEAFL.

The CDR3 here is CAISQQAEFTDTQYF. DNA for the CDR3: TGTGCCATCAGTCAACAGGCGGAGTTCACAGATACGCAGTATTTT. The gene calls are TRBV10-3 and TRBJ2-3; D might be TRBD1 (5 bases). The germline V gene encodes CDR1 ENHRY and CDR2 SYGVKD. This CDR3 region has 15 residues. The V gene lost 5 bases and the J gene lost 2 bases, with 14 bases spanning the gap.

Comments on this clone: Sequence at one end of the junction differs from germline and may be a read error. This chain uses TRBV7-9 with TRBJ2-1; D might be TRBD2 (5 bases). The CDR3 is 12 amino acids. Germline values: CDR1 SEHNR, CDR2 FQNEAQ (reference sequence). The CDR3 DNA is TGTTCCAGCAGCTTAGGTGGGAGCGAGCAGTTCTTC. Amino acids: CSSSLGGSEQFF.

The chain links TRBV7-9 to TRBJ2-2; 10 bases fit TRBD2. The CDR3 totals 14 residues. Germline V CDR1 and CDR2: SEHNR, FQNEAQ (reference sequence). The V gene end was trimmed by 8 bases and the J gene end by 4 bases; junction bases not matched to a gene: 4. For the CDR3, the DNA is TGTGCCAGCCAGCGGGAGGGCCTCACCGGGGAGCTGTTTTTT. This sequence encodes CASQREGLTGELFF.